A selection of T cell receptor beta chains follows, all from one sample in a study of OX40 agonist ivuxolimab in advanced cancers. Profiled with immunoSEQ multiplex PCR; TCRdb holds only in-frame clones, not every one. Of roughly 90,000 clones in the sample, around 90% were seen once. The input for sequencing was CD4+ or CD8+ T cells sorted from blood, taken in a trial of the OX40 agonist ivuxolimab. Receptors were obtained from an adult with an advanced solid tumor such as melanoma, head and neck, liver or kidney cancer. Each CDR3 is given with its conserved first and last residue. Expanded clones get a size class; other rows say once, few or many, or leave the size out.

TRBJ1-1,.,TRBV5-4,CASSSPTEAFF
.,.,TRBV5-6,CASSQTGQGARYEQYF
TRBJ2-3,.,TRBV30,CAWSRASGDTDTQYF
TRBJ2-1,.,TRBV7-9,CASSEAGVLYNEQFF
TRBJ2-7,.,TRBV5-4,CASSPLLGHYEQYF
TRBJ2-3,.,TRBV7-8,CASSPPLRDTSTDTQYF
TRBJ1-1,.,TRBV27,CASRRTEAFF
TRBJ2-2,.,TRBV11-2,CASSSRSGRSVGELFF
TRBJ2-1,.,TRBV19,CASSGRQGPSYNEQFF
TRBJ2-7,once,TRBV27,CASSLVAGTYEQYF
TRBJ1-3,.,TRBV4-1,CASSQGTERNTIYF
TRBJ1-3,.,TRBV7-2,CASSQGPGNTIYF
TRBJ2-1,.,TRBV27,CASSLSRATEQFF
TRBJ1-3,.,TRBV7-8,CASSFSRLGSGNTIYF
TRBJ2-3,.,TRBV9,CASSVAGDLVDTQYF
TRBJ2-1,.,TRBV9,CASSSVRASSYNEQFF
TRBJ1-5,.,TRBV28,CASREAGNQPQHF
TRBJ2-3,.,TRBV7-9,CASSLTGGTDTQYF
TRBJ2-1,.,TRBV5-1,CASSLVVAGSYNEQFF
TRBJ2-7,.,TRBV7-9,CASSPGTYFYEQYF
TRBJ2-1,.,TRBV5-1,CASSPTAGRNNEQFF
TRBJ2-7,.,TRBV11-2,CASRGGGDYEQYF
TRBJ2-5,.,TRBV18,CASSQRTGQGETQYF
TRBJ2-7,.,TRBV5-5,CASSLTSTGPEQYF
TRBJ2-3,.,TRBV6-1,CASSSLAGITDTQYF
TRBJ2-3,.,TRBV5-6,CASSPQARVAGRDTQYF
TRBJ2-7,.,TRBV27,CASSRTGDGYEQYF
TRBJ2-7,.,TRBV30,CAGLAVTYEQYF
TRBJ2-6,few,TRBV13,CASSLEGPGANVLTF
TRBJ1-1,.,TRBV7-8,CASSLGRTGVPTEAFF
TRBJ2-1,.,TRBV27,CASSLQGSYNEQFF
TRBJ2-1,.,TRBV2,CASRDRGNEQFF
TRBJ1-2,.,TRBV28,CASSSGGGYGYTF
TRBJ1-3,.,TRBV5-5,CASSLVGNTIYF
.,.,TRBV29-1,CSVEQGRSYEQYF
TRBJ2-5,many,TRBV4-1,CASSQATSGWETQYF
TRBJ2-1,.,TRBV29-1,CSVERAGAAYNEQFF
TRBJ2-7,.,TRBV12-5,CASGLPKNEQYF
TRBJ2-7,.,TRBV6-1,CASSEAGTLYEQYF
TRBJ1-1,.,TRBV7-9,CASSPPVDTEAFF
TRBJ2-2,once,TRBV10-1,CASSESGGELFF
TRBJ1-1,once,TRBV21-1,CASSPTGSTNTEAFF
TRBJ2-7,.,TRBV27,CASGLRDEQYF
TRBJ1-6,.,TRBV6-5,CASRRQGVDNSPLHF
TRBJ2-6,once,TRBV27,CASTPGLTSSGANVLTF
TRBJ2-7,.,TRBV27,CASSTHTTGSYEQYF
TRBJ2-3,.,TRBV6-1,CASSEREESTDTQYF
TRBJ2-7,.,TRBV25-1,CASRETVSYEQYF
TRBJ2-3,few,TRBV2,CASKVTGGTDTQYF
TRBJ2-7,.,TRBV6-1,CASETQTGGYEQYF
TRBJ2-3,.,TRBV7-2,CASSSSGSNGDTQYF
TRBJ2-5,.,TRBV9,CASSRWPIMETQYF
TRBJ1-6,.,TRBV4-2,CASSFGSYNSPLHF
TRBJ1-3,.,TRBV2,CASSVQGEGNTIYF
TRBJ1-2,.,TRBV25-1,CASSDPGPYGYTF
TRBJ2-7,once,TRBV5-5,CASSLSHPLEQYF